The rows below give T cell receptor beta chains drawn from one sample of a study of blood T cell repertoires in COVID-19. Clones were sequenced by immunoSEQ multiplex PCR, and TCRdb holds only the in-frame ones, with some missing. Of approximately 15,000 clones in the sample, roughly 90% were seen once. The sample was peripheral blood. The receptors here all came from a human donor in a cohort sampled during active COVID-19. Each CDR3 is given with its conserved first and last residue. The D gene is left open where the match is weak.

d_gene	v_gene	j_gene	CDR3aa	CDR3nt
TRBD2	TRBV11-2	TRBJ2-7	CASSLEGGLAAYEQYF	TGTGCCAGCAGCTTAGAGGGGGGACTAGCGGCCTACGAGCAGTACTTC
TRBD1	TRBV5-4	TRBJ1-2	CASSSRDRGYGYTF	TGTGCCAGCAGCTCCCGGGACAGGGGCTATGGCTACACCTTC
TRBD1	TRBV6-5	TRBJ1-1	CASTTQGVANTEAFF	TGTGCCAGCACCACCCAGGGGGTGGCGAACACTGAAGCTTTCTTT
TRBD2	TRBV20-1	TRBJ2-4	CSGSTSGGMAKNIQYF	TGCAGTGGTAGTACTAGCGGGGGGATGGCCAAAAACATTCAGTACTTC
TRBD1	TRBV14	TRBJ1-1	CASSQLTGSQTEAFF	TGTGCCAGCAGCCAACTGACAGGGTCCCAGACTGAAGCTTTCTTT
NA	TRBV2	TRBJ1-2	CASSDLHSPPNYGYTF	TGTGCCAGCAGCGACCTTCACAGCCCCCCTAACTATGGCTACACCTTC
TRBD2	TRBV3-1/TRBV3-2	TRBJ2-7	CASSQVSGTSGGLGHEQYF	TGTGCCAGCAGCCAAGTTTCCGGGACTAGCGGGGGACTAGGTCACGAGCAGTACTTC
TRBD1	TRBV6-5	TRBJ1-4	CASSYDRGPLNEKLFF	TGTGCCAGCAGTTACGACAGGGGCCCGCTGAATGAAAAACTGTTTTTT
TRBD1	TRBV30	TRBJ1-1	CAWSQGRTEAFF	TGTGCCTGGTCACAGGGGAGGACTGAAGCTTTCTTT
NA	TRBV20-1	TRBJ1-2	CSARDPYGYTF	TGCAGTGCTAGAGACCCGTATGGCTACACCTTC
TRBD1	TRBV18	TRBJ2-5	CASSPPDRGGVETQYF	TGTGCCAGCTCACCACCGGACAGGGGCGGTGTAGAGACCCAGTACTTC
NA	TRBV6-5	TRBJ2-3	CASSPGSPDTQYF	TGTGCCAGCAGTCCCGGGAGTCCCGATACGCAGTATTTT
TRBD1	TRBV3-1/TRBV3-2	TRBJ2-1	CASSSGQGKDEQFF	TGTGCCAGCAGCTCGGGACAGGGGAAGGATGAGCAGTTCTTC
NA	TRBV5-1	TRBJ1-6	CASSLDLGVGSPLHF	TGCGCCAGCAGCTTGGATCTCGGGGTAGGATCACCCCTCCACTTT
NA	TRBV12-3/TRBV12-4	TRBJ2-7	CASSLNRGYEQYF	TGTGCCAGCAGTTTAAACCGGGGGTACGAGCAGTACTTC
TRBD1	TRBV19	TRBJ2-5	CASSTTGGEVIQETQYF	TGTGCCAGTAGCACGACAGGGGGCGAGGTAATCCAAGAGACCCAGTACTTC
TRBD1	TRBV6-5	TRBJ1-3	CASSHRGSGNTIYF	TGTGCCAGCAGTCACAGGGGGTCTGGAAACACCATATATTTT
TRBD2	TRBV11-3	TRBJ2-2	CASSREVHSGELFF	TGTGCCAGCAGCCGGGAGGTGCATTCCGGGGAGCTGTTTTTT
NA	TRBV9	TRBJ1-2	CASSPAVVANYGYTF	TGTGCCAGCAGCCCCGCGGTAGTCGCTAACTATGGCTACACCTTC
TRBD2	TRBV7-2	TRBJ2-7	CASSPRSGGEQYF	TGTGCCAGCAGCCCACGTAGCGGGGGCGAGCAGTACTTC
TRBD1	TRBV4-2	TRBJ2-1	CASSQGQGNEQFF	TGTGCCAGCAGCCAAGGACAGGGCAATGAGCAGTTCTTC
TRBD2	TRBV5-1	TRBJ2-3	CASSPGLAGSTDTQYF	TGCGCCAGCAGCCCCGGACTAGCGGGGAGCACAGATACGCAGTATTTT
NA	TRBV4-1	TRBJ2-7	CASSQEVTGDLEQYF	TGCGCCAGCAGCCAAGAGGTGACGGGGGACCTCGAGCAGTACTTC
NA	TRBV6-6	TRBJ1-3	CATWGAGNTIYF	TGTGCCACCTGGGGCGCTGGAAACACCATATATTTT
TRBD1	TRBV7-9	TRBJ1-1	CAIGQGPMNTEAFF	TGTGCCATCGGACAGGGACCTATGAACACTGAAGCTTTCTTT
NA	TRBV10-3	TRBJ1-1	CAISELRGMNTEAFF	TGTGCCATCAGTGAGTTGAGGGGGATGAACACTGAAGCTTTCTTT
NA	TRBV2	TRBJ2-7	CASKIGSGSYEQYF	TGTGCCAGCAAGATCGGGAGCGGGTCCTACGAGCAGTACTTC
NA	TRBV30	TRBJ1-6	CAWSVPERGTSNSPLHF	TGTGCCTGGAGTGTCCCTGAGAGGGGGACCTCTAATTCACCCCTCCACTTT
NA	TRBV5-4	TRBJ1-1	CASSLAGSTEAFF	TGTGCCAGCAGCTTGGCAGGGTCCACTGAAGCTTTCTTT
NA	TRBV19	TRBJ1-2	CASTPPMGGRGGYGYTF	TGTGCCAGTACCCCCCCTATGGGGGGGAGAGGGGGCTATGGCTACACCTTC
NA	TRBV4-2	TRBJ2-1	CASSQDFQSNEQFF	TGTGCCAGCAGCCAAGATTTCCAGTCTAATGAGCAGTTCTTC
TRBD2	TRBV3-1/TRBV3-2	TRBJ2-3	CASSGTSGGYTQYF	TGTGCCAGCAGCGGGACTAGCGGGGGTTATACGCAGTATTTT
NA	TRBV5-1	TRBJ1-2	CASSLDTYGYTF	TGCGCCAGCAGCCTGGACACCTATGGCTACACCTTC
NA	TRBV25-1	TRBJ2-5	CASSEAESQETQYF	TGTGCCAGCAGTGAAGCGGAGTCCCAAGAGACCCAGTACTTC
NA	TRBV19	TRBJ2-1	CASSLVRGNEQFF	TGTGCCAGTAGCTTGGTCCGGGGAAATGAGCAGTTCTTC